This entry lists 28 T cell receptor beta chains sequenced from one sample in a study of OX40 agonist ivuxolimab in advanced cancers. TCRdb keeps only in-frame clones here, not all; method: immunoSEQ multiplex PCR. This table has fewer than 100,000 clones, more than 80% appearing once. Sequenced material: CD4+ or CD8+ T cells sorted from blood, taken in a trial of the OX40 agonist ivuxolimab. These receptors were collected from an adult with an advanced solid tumor such as melanoma, head and neck, liver or kidney cancer.

The gene calls are TRBV7-3 and TRBJ1-4; 7 bases align to TRBD1. Trimming took 2 bases from V and 3 from J; bases not matched to a gene: 9. The CDR3 has 17 residues. Germline lookup yields CDR1 SGHTA and CDR2 FQGTGA. The CDR3 bases are TGTGCCAGCAGCTTATATCCGCCCGGGACAGCTAATGAAAAACTGTTTTTT. Amino acids: CASSLYPPGTANEKLFF.

The rearrangement links TRBV18 to TRBJ1-1, with 7 nucleotides matching TRBD1. The CDR3 spans 15 residues. The V gene's germline CDR1 is KGHSH and CDR2 LQKENI. After removal of 5 bases from V and 2 bases from J, the junction contained 8 bases not matched to a gene. The chain's CDR3 is CASSTGTALNTEAFF. CDR3 in DNA: TGTGCCAGCTCAACCGGGACAGCCCTTAACACTGAAGCTTTCTTT.

This clone was seen just once. The chain has TRBV11-3 and TRBJ1-1; 7 bases are a match to TRBD1. CDR1 is SGHNT, CDR2 YENEEA, per germline. The J segment lost 4 bases and the V segment lost 4 bases, leaving 3 bases of the junction unmatched. The CDR3 loop spans 13 amino acids. In nucleotides, the CDR3 is TGTGCCAGCAGCTCTCACAGGGGCACTGAAGCTTTCTTT. Translated, it gives CASSSHRGTEAFF.

CDR3 sequence reads: CASSRLAGSTYNEQFF. CDR3 sequence (DNA): TGTGCCAGCAGCAGACTAGCGGGGAGCACCTACAATGAGCAGTTCTTC. The chain is built from TRBV11-1 and TRBJ2-1; 11 bases map to TRBD2. Losses at the gene ends were 5 bases for V and 2 bases for J; bases not matched to a gene: 5. The CDR3 runs 16 residues. Germline CDR1 and CDR2: SGHAT and FQDESV (reference sequence).

This clone was observed a single time. The chain employs TRBV27 and TRBJ2-1, with D uncertain. CDR3 length: 15 amino acids. Germline CDR1 reads MNHEY; CDR2 reads SMNVEV (reference sequence). The V end was cut by 2 bases, the J end by 0 bases, with 8 bases between. The CDR3 protein is CASSLTSISYNEQFF. The CDR3 coding sequence is TGTGCCAGCAGTTTAACCTCGATCTCCTACAATGAGCAGTTCTTC.

This rearrangement joins TRBV2 to TRBJ2-5; no clear D gene. The germline gives CDR1 SNHLY, CDR2 FYNNEI. V lost 1 base to trimming and J lost 5 bases, with 11 bases between them. CDR3 length: 14 residues. The CDR3 DNA reads TGTGCCAGCAGTGAAGTTGTACTACGGGAGACCCAGTACTTC. It encodes CASSEVVLRETQYF.

The chain links TRBV13 to TRBJ2-5; 13 positions match TRBD2. Germline V gene lookup returns CDR1 PRHDT and CDR2 FYEKMQ (reference sequence). The ends lost 5 bases at V and 3 bases at J; junction bases unmatched: 6. The CDR3 contains 16 residues. CDR3 residues: CASSLGLAGRKETQYF. DNA for the CDR3: TGTGCCAGCAGCCTGGGACTAGCGGGGAGAAAAGAGACCCAGTACTTC. Based on the CDR3 plus reference TRBV13 and TRBJ2-5, the full variable domain is AAGVIQSPRHLIKEKRETATLKCYPIPRHDTVYWYQQGPGQDPQFLISFYEKMQSDKGSIPDRFSAQQFSDYHSELNMSSLELGDSALYFCASSLGLAGRKETQYFGPGTRLLVL.

This sequence joins TRBV14 and TRBJ1-1, with 8 bases lining up with TRBD1. Germline trimming cut 1 base from V and 4 bases from J; bases unmatched to any gene: 8. This CDR3 contains 16 residues. Looked up from germline, CDR1 is SGHDN and CDR2 is FVKESK. CDR3 coding DNA: TGTGCCAGCAGCCAAGTGGGGACAGGAGGCCGCACTGAAGCTTTCTTT. This encodes CASSQVGTGGRTEAFF.

This clone appeared a single time. The chain links TRBV7-8 to TRBJ1-1; weak D call: TRBD1 (5 bases). The CDR3 sequence is 14 residues long. Trimming left V 5 bases short and J 5 bases short, with 15 bases between. Per the germline V gene, CDR1 is SGHVS and CDR2 is FQNEAQ. CDR3 region: CASSVQYRRTEAFF. The CDR3, as DNA: TGTGCCAGCAGCGTACAGTACAGGAGAACTGAAGCTTTCTTT. The full variable domain, completed using reference TRBV7-8 and TRBJ1-1, is GAGVSQSPRYKVAKRGQDVALRCDPISGHVSLFWYQQALGQGPEFLTYFQNEAQLDKSGLPSDRFFAERPEGSVSTLKIQRTQQEDSAVYLCASSVQYRRTEAFFGQGTRLTVV.

This clone came up once. The J gene is TRBJ1-2, the V gene TRBV27, with D perhaps matching TRBD1 (6 bases). The CDR3 has 16 amino acids. From germline, CDR1 is MNHEY and CDR2 SMNVEV (reference sequence). Trimming took off 0 bases at V and 8 bases at J, with 19 bases between the two ends. The CDR3 bases are TGTGCCAGCAGTTTATCGGGGGGCATCGGGGGATCCGGCTACACCTTC. It specifies CASSLSGGIGGSGYTF.

V is TRBV5-1 and J is TRBJ2-6; no clear D. Germline assignment: CDR1 SGHRS and CDR2 YFSETQ. With 3 bases removed from V and 2 bases from J, the gap between germline ends came to 6 bases. The CDR3 runs to 14 residues. The CDR3 here is CASSYLAGANVLTF. In DNA, the CDR3 is TGCGCCAGCAGCTACCTCGCTGGGGCCAACGTCCTGACTTTC.

The chain recombines TRBV5-1 with TRBJ2-7, with TRBD1 matching 10 bases. CDR3 length: 15 amino acids. Trimming cost V 2 bases and J 5 bases; bases outside gene matches: 7. Germline V gene data show CDR1 as SGHRS and CDR2 as YFSETQ. Here the CDR3 reads CASSFRGQGTHEQYF. CDR3 nucleotides: TGCGCCAGCAGCTTCCGGGGACAGGGGACCCACGAGCAGTACTTC.

V usage is TRBV7-9 and J usage is TRBJ1-1; a possible D gene is TRBD1 (5 bases). There are 17 residues in the CDR3. The V gene's germline CDR1 is SEHNR and CDR2 FQNEAQ (reference sequence). V was cut by 1 base and J by 5 bases, with 20 bases left in between. The CDR3 sequence: CASSLVLRAPGDTEAFF. In DNA, the CDR3 is TGTGCCAGCAGCTTAGTTTTGAGGGCCCCGGGGGATACTGAAGCTTTCTTT.

A single count supports this clone. The chain uses TRBV28 and TRBJ1-5; D is uncertain. There are 16 residues in the CDR3. From germline, CDR1 is MDHEN and CDR2 SYDVKM. Trimming shortened V by 1 base and J by 2 bases, and 12 bases separated the two germline ends. The CDR3 sequence: CASSLSGYFGNQPQHF. As DNA, the CDR3 is TGTGCCAGCAGTTTATCAGGTTACTTCGGCAATCAGCCCCAGCATTTT.

V and J are TRBV7-2 and TRBJ1-3; D gene uncertain. V was shortened by 1 base and J by 4 bases, with 11 bases between the two germline ends. Germline V lookup: CDR1 SGHTA, CDR2 FQGNSA. The CDR3 consists of 15 residues. CDR3 sequence: CASSLVIGRGNTIYF. CDR3 nucleotide sequence: TGTGCCAGCAGCTTAGTCATTGGACGAGGAAACACCATATATTTT.

This chain joins TRBV28 and TRBJ1-1; D call uncertain. Trimming stripped 5 bases from V and 7 bases from J, with 11 bases between. This CDR3 has 12 residues. Germline V gene sequence: CDR1 MDHEN, CDR2 SYDVKM. The CDR3 here is CASSPKYGEAFF. The CDR3 coding sequence is TGTGCCAGCAGTCCCAAATATGGTGAAGCTTTCTTT.

The J gene is TRBJ2-5, the V gene TRBV7-9; D gene unclear. Trimming cost V 1 base and J 5 bases, with 5 bases left between them. This CDR3 comprises 12 residues. The germline CDR1 and CDR2 sequences are SEHNR and FQNEAQ (reference sequence). The CDR3: CASSLVWETQYF. The CDR3 region has the DNA TGTGCCAGCAGCTTAGTTTGGGAGACCCAGTACTTC.

This chain joins TRBV30 and TRBJ2-5; TRBD1 agrees at 9 bases. Germline trimming cut 7 bases from V and 5 bases from J; bases unmatched to any gene: 2. CDR3 length: 11 residues. In germline, CDR1 is GTSNPN, CDR2 SVGIG (reference sequence). CDR3 DNA: TGTGCCTTGGACAGGGGCGAGACCCAGTACTTC. It is translated as CALDRGETQYF.

The genes are TRBV5-1 and TRBJ1-2; 8 bases fit TRBD1. The CDR3 is 13 residues long. Germline CDR1 SGHRS, CDR2 YFSETQ. With V trimmed by 4 bases and J by 7 bases, 6 bases remained unmatched. The CDR3 sequence is CASSGETGVGYTF. The CDR3, as DNA: TGCGCCAGCAGCGGTGAGACAGGGGTTGGCTACACCTTC.

V gene TRBV28 combines with J gene TRBJ1-2; D not certain. V dropped 3 bases and J dropped 1 base, with 9 bases sitting between them. Germline V gene lookup returns CDR1 MDHEN and CDR2 SYDVKM. The CDR3 loop spans 14 amino acids. CDR3 loop: CASSLVAFNYGYTF. The CDR3 region has the DNA TGTGCCAGCAGTTTGGTCGCTTTTAACTATGGCTACACCTTC.

The rearrangement links TRBV7-2 to TRBJ1-1; D may be TRBD1 (5 bases). CDR1 SGHTA and CDR2 FQGNSA come from the germline V gene. Trimming took off 1 base at V and 5 bases at J, with 11 bases between the two ends. The CDR3 contains 14 residues. The CDR3 reads CASSLGAGWTEAFF. In nucleotides, the CDR3 is TGTGCCAGCAGCTTAGGCGCAGGGTGGACTGAAGCTTTCTTT.

This chain links TRBV28 with TRBJ1-5; 7 nucleotides match TRBD1. Unmatched junction bases numbered 6, after V lost 3 bases and J lost 4 bases. Germline V gives CDR1 MDHEN, CDR2 SYDVKM. This CDR3 is 15 amino acids long. CDR3 sequence: CASSLADRANQPQHF. CDR3 bases: TGTGCCAGCAGTTTGGCAGACAGGGCTAATCAGCCCCAGCATTTT.

The chain links TRBV28 to TRBJ1-5; TRBD1 is a possible D gene (5 bases). The CDR3 length is 14 residues. Trimming cost V 3 bases and J 7 bases, with 13 bases left between them. Germline V gene sequence: CDR1 MDHEN, CDR2 SYDVKM. The CDR3: CASSFGGGKQPQHF. The DNA for the CDR3 is TGTGCCAGCAGTTTCGGGGGGGGTAAGCAGCCCCAGCATTTT.

The rearrangement uses TRBV7-3 and TRBJ2-1; 10 positions agree with TRBD2. The CDR3 consists of 15 residues. V lost 7 bases to trimming and J lost 5 bases; unmatched junction nucleotides: 8. Germline values: CDR1 SGHTA, CDR2 FQGTGA. DNA for the CDR3: TGTGCCAGCACCCTGGGACTAGCGAGAAACAATGAGCAGTTCTTC. This sequence encodes CASTLGLARNNEQFF.

The chain carries TRBV27 and TRBJ2-5; 12 bases map to TRBD2. TRBJ2-7 matches the DNA end more closely, so the J call is doubtful. This CDR3 is built from 13 residues. The germline CDR1 and CDR2 sequences are MNHEY and SMNVEV (reference sequence). CDR3 DNA: TGTGCCAGCCGACTAGCGGGAGTCAACGAGCAGTACTTC. It encodes CASRLAGVNEQYF.

The V call is TRBV6-6, the J call TRBJ1-3, with D possibly matching TRBD1 (6 bases). Germline CDR1 MNHNY, CDR2 SVGAGI (reference sequence). This CDR3 comprises 15 residues. Trimming pared 2 bases from V and 4 bases from J, leaving 12 bases between. This CDR3 is CASSYLAGAGNTIYF. CDR3 nucleotides: TGTGCCAGCAGTTACCTGGCAGGGGCCGGAAACACCATATATTTT.

The gene calls are TRBV18 and TRBJ1-2, with TRBD1 as a possible D gene (5 bases). Germline V gene data show CDR1 as KGHSH and CDR2 as LQKENI. This CDR3 comprises 12 residues. The ends were cut back, 2 bases at V and 8 bases at J, with 9 bases in the middle. The DNA for the CDR3 is TGTGCCAGCTCACCAAATAGGGACGGCTACACCTTC. As protein: CASSPNRDGYTF.

The chain links TRBV27 to TRBJ1-2; 11 bases are shared with TRBD1. With V trimmed by 6 bases and J by 2 bases, 8 bases remained unmatched. The germline gives CDR1 MNHEY, CDR2 SMNVEV (reference sequence). The CDR3 is 16 amino acids. The CDR3 region is CASRNLRDRGNYGYTF. The CDR3 DNA is TGTGCCAGCAGGAATCTCCGGGACAGGGGGAACTATGGCTACACCTTC.